This TCR beta chain was found in a study of intratumoral heterogeneity in liver cancer. Notes on the research overall: Across the full 14-patient cohort, most patients were male and the median age was approximately 60 years. A total of under 80 multiregional samples from around 14 HCC patients, consisting of 51 tumoral and around 20 adjacent nontumoral regions, were included in the overall cohort. The study combined RNA-seq, DNA sequencing, TCR-seq and SNP array data from multiple regions of hepatocellular carcinoma specimens to study intratumor heterogeneity.

Via the germline V gene (reference sequence), CDR1 is LGHDT and CDR2 YNNKEL. The V end gives up 1 base and the J end 8 bases, leaving 4 bases in the junction not matched to a gene. The CDR3 holds 13 amino acids from the cysteine to the phenylalanine. Just CDR3 DNA is preserved here, 39 bases in frame from base 1. Using the immunoSEQ assay, the TCR beta chain CDR3 regions were sequenced from genomic DNA. Rearranged VDJ segments were amplified with primers that anneal to V and J segments. Per the original workflow: The ImmunoSeq Analyzer software was used to calculate clonality and richness metrics. Clones with differential abundance between regions were identified with Fisher's exact test combined with a beta-binomial method for additional stringency. The clones in this table, taken by TCRdb from immuneACCESS, are in-frame only. Not every clone is retained; where verified, under half of the shortfall comes from an unresolved V gene, and the cause of the rest is unknown. For V, J and clone size, that table is used; D and trimming come from the DNA. For this sample the table gives about 5,900 clones, of which about 64% were detected only once. Of the sample, roughly 23% falls within the top ten clones.

What the study reported, not specific to this receptor: The authors noted a relatively low number of patients and under-sampled tumor-infiltrating lymphocyte representation as limitations.

All patients had early-stage hepatocellular carcinoma and received no therapy before surgical resection. None of the sampled areas showed macroscopic evidence of necrosis or hemorrhage. Multiple regions from a couple of patients were subjected to TCR sequencing (ImmunoSeq). Frozen tissue samples from resection were taken at least 1 cm away from one another. Samples labelled N were derived from nontumoral liver tissue adjacent to the tumor. The DNeasy blood and tissue kit was used to extract genomic DNA from bulk tissue. A remark on this clone: Its recognized antigen is unknown. No base qualities exist here, and no much larger clone lies one base off it.

The source was tumor-adjacent normal tissue, collected before any cancer treatment. The rearrangement joined TRBV3-1 (or the pseudogene TRBV3-2) to TRBJ1-2; TRBD1 aligns with 7 central bases. This TCR was sampled from a man aged 65 to 85 with hepatocellular carcinoma. The CDR3 is CASSQATGLGYTF. The DNA is TGTGCCAGCAGCCAAGCGACAGGGTTAGGCTACACCTTC.